The 8 T cell receptor beta chains below come from one sample, sequenced in a study of T cell responses to AZD1222 COVID-19 vaccine. Profiling relied on immunoSEQ multiplex PCR, and the TCRdb table lists in-frame clones only, not all of them. Among around 130,000 clones listed, around 89% were seen once. The sequencing here drew on peripheral blood, taken 28 days after the second AZD1222 dose. The receptors were sampled from an adult who received the AZD1222 COVID-19 vaccine.

This clone was detected a few times. The genes are TRBV5-8 and TRBJ2-6; D ambiguous. With 1 base removed from V and 0 bases from J, the gap between germline ends came to 2 bases. In germline, CDR1 is SGHTS, CDR2 YDEGEE. The CDR3 has 14 residues. The CDR3 here is CASSLISGANVLTF. CDR3 DNA sequence: TGTGCCAGCAGCTTGATCTCTGGGGCCAACGTCCTGACTTTC.

The chain carries TRBV19 and TRBJ2-7; unclear D gene. The V end lost 3 bases, the J end lost 4 bases, and 10 bases lay between the germline ends. The CDR3 spans 13 residues. Germline V gene sequence: CDR1 LNHDA, CDR2 SQIVND (reference sequence). The CDR3 region is CASSIERWYEQYF. Written as DNA, the CDR3 is TGTGCCAGTAGTATTGAGAGGTGGTACGAGCAGTACTTC.

The count of this clone is one. The chain combines TRBV6-2 or TRBV6-3 with TRBJ2-3, with D tentatively TRBD2 (5 bases). The germline CDR1 and CDR2 sequences are MNHEY and SVGEGT. The CDR3 contains 16 residues. V was cut by 2 bases and J by 5 bases, with 17 bases left in between. CDR3 coding DNA: TGTGCCAGCAGTTACCTTAGCGAGATTATGGAAGATACGCAGTATTTT. It yields the protein CASSYLSEIMEDTQYF.

This rearrangement joins TRBV7-9 to TRBJ2-1; no definite D call. The CDR3 runs to 15 residues. V gave up 5 bases and J gave up 4 bases, with 15 bases separating them. CDR1 and CDR2 from the germline V gene are SEHNR and FQNEAQ (reference sequence). The CDR3: CASSPGPPGYNEQFF. Written as DNA, the CDR3 is TGTGCCAGCAGCCCCGGCCCCCCTGGGTACAATGAGCAGTTCTTC.

This chain connects TRBV5-8 to TRBJ2-7; 9 positions agree with TRBD2. Germline trimming cut 2 bases from V and 0 bases from J; bases unmatched to any gene: 6. This CDR3 comprises 16 residues. The V gene's germline CDR1 is SGHTS and CDR2 YDEGEE. The DNA for the CDR3 is TGTGCCAGCAGCTTCTTCGGGCGGGAGGGCTCCTACGAGCAGTACTTC. Translation gives CASSFFGREGSYEQYF. Filled out from reference TRBV5-8 and TRBJ2-7, the complete variable domain reads EAGVTQSPTHLIKTRGQQATLRCSPISGHTSVYWYQQALGLGLQFLLWYDEGEERNRGNFPPRFSGRQFPNYSSELNVNALELEDSALYLCASSFFGREGSYEQYFGPGTRLTVT.

V usage is TRBV4-3 and J usage is TRBJ1-6; no definite D call. This CDR3 comprises 19 residues. Germline lookup yields CDR1 LGHNA and CDR2 YSLEER. The ends were cut back, 0 bases at V and 0 bases at J, with 15 bases in the middle. The CDR3 region is CASSQDRGSFSSYNSPLHF. The CDR3 nucleotides read TGCGCCAGCAGCCAAGATAGAGGTTCCTTTAGCTCCTATAATTCACCCCTCCACTTT.

The chain employs TRBV6-5 and TRBJ2-1, with D perhaps TRBD1 or TRBD2 (5 bases each). Germline-derived CDR1 and CDR2 are MNHEY and SVGAGI. Trimming cost V 0 bases and J 0 bases, with 6 bases left between them. There are 15 residues in the CDR3. CDR3 protein: CASSYSGVSYNEQFF. The CDR3 coding sequence is TGTGCCAGCAGTTACTCGGGGGTCTCCTACAATGAGCAGTTCTTC.

The rearrangement uses TRBV3-1 (or the pseudogene TRBV3-2) and TRBJ1-1; a possible D gene is TRBD1 (6 bases). Trimming left V 1 base short and J 4 bases short, with 13 bases between. Per germline, CDR1 LGHDT and CDR2 YNNKEL (reference sequence). This CDR3 is built from 15 residues. The CDR3 DNA follows: TGTGCCAGCAGCCAAGTCCATTTGGGGGCCACTGAAGCTTTCTTT. Its translation is CASSQVHLGATEAFF.